Below are 27 T cell receptor beta chains sequenced from a single sample in a study of cytomegalovirus exposure and HLA in healthy donors. The PCR ran on 60 Vbeta and 13 Jbeta primers. Measured with immunoSEQ multiplex PCR; TCRdb has only the in-frame clones, and not every one. Among about 76,000 clones listed, about three quarters were seen once. Material for sequencing was PBMCs. These receptor sequences come from a woman in her 40s in good health and CMV-seropositive.

The chain employs TRBV27 and TRBJ1-1; maybe TRBD1 (5 bases). Germline V gene data show CDR1 as MNHEY and CDR2 as SMNVEV (reference sequence). Between the trimmed V and J ends, which lost 2 bases and 4 bases, there was a span of 8 bases. The CDR3 contains 13 residues. The CDR3 loop is CASSLRGSTEAFF. In DNA form, the CDR3 reads TGTGCCAGCAGTTTAAGGGGATCCACTGAAGCTTTCTTT.

In DNA, the CDR3 is TGTGCCACCAGCAGAGATCTAGGAAGCGGGAGATCCTACAATGAGCAGTTCTTC. Translating gives CATSRDLGSGRSYNEQFF. The V call is TRBV15, the J call TRBJ2-1; TRBD2 matches at 8 bases. CDR1 LNHNV and CDR2 YYDKDF come from the germline V gene (reference sequence). The CDR3 is made up of 18 amino acids. Trimming cost V 0 bases and J 1 base; bases outside gene matches: 8.

The CDR3 is CASSIEDRTLRSYGYTF. CDR3 sequence (DNA): TGTGCCAGTAGTATAGAGGACAGAACCTTAAGATCTTATGGCTACACCTTC. The chain combines TRBV19 with TRBJ1-2, with D perhaps matching TRBD1 (6 bases). CDR1 and CDR2 from the germline V gene are LNHDA and SQIVND (reference sequence). V gave up 0 bases and J gave up 5 bases, with 19 bases separating them. This CDR3 contains 17 residues.

This clone was seen just once. This chain connects TRBV19 to TRBJ1-1; 8 nucleotides line up with TRBD1. Germline V gene lookup returns CDR1 LNHDA and CDR2 SQIVND (reference sequence). This CDR3 has 13 amino acids. With V trimmed by 10 bases and J by 7 bases, 11 bases remained unmatched. In DNA form, the CDR3 reads TGTGCCACCCATGGGAGGACAGGGATTGAAGCTTTCTTT. It is translated as CATHGRTGIEAFF.

V usage is TRBV27 and J usage is TRBJ2-5; TRBD2 is a possible D gene (5 bases). Matching the DNA end better, TRBJ2-7 makes the J call doubtful. This CDR3 spans 15 amino acids. Germline V lookup: CDR1 MNHEY, CDR2 SMNVEV (reference sequence). The CDR3 sequence: CASRPLLGNGYEQYF. For the CDR3, the DNA is TGTGCCAGCAGGCCTCTACTAGGTAACGGCTACGAGCAGTACTTC.

This rearrangement joins TRBV28 to TRBJ2-3; D possibly corresponds to TRBD2 (6 bases). Germline lookup yields CDR1 MDHEN and CDR2 SYDVKM. The germline V and J ends were trimmed by 5 bases and 2 bases, with 11 bases remaining between them. The CDR3 runs to 14 residues. Here the CDR3 reads CASSPGLLTDTQYF. The CDR3 DNA is TGTGCCAGCAGTCCGGGACTCCTCACAGATACGCAGTATTTT. The full variable domain, completed using reference TRBV28 and TRBJ2-3, is DVKVTQSSRYLVKRTGEKVFLECVQDMDHENMFWYRQDPGLGLRLIYFSYDVKMKEKGDIPEGYSVSREKKERFSLILESASTNQTSMYLCASSPGLLTDTQYFGPGTRLTVL.

The count of this clone is one. This sequence joins TRBV9 and TRBJ1-1; the D is unclear. Germline CDR1 SGDLS, CDR2 YYNGEE. V was trimmed by 0 bases and J by 6 bases, leaving 15 bases between them. The CDR3 is 15 amino acids. CDR3 amino acids: CASSVEDNRDAEAFF. The CDR3, as DNA: TGTGCCAGCAGCGTAGAAGACAATCGAGACGCTGAAGCTTTCTTT.

In this sample, this clone turned up once. V usage is TRBV15 and J usage is TRBJ1-6; the match to TRBD1 covers 11 bases. This CDR3 comprises 16 residues. Trimming removed 0 bases from V and 10 bases from J; junction bases left unmatched: 5. CDR1 is LNHNV and CDR2 is YYDKDF in the germline V gene (reference sequence). DNA of the CDR3: TGTGCCACCAGCAGAGATCTCGGGACAGGGGGATCACCCCTCCACTTT. It codes for CATSRDLGTGGSPLHF. The complete variable domain, with remaining parts taken from reference TRBV15 and TRBJ1-6, reads DAMVIQNPRYQVTQFGKPVTLSCSQTLNHNVMYWYQQKSSQAPKLLFHYYDKDFNNEADTPDNFQSRRPNTSFCFLDIRSPGLGDTAMYLCATSRDLGTGGSPLHFGNGTRLTVT.

The V and J genes are TRBV19 and TRBJ1-5; weak D call: TRBD1 (5 bases). Trimming stripped 3 bases from V and 5 bases from J, with 11 bases between. The CDR3 is made up of 14 amino acids. Per the germline V gene, CDR1 is LNHDA and CDR2 is SQIVND (reference sequence). The CDR3 sequence: CASSIQGTDQPQHF. Written as DNA, the CDR3 is TGTGCCAGTAGTATCCAGGGAACGGATCAGCCCCAGCATTTT.

The chain is built from TRBV5-4 and TRBJ2-3, with TRBD2 matching 10 bases. The CDR3 consists of 16 residues. Germline V lookup: CDR1 SGHNT, CDR2 YYREEE (reference sequence). Losses at the gene ends were 0 bases for V and 1 base for J; bases not matched to a gene: 2. The CDR3 DNA reads as TGTGCCAGCAGCTTGGGGACTAGCGGACGCACAGATACGCAGTATTTT. Its translation: CASSLGTSGRTDTQYF.

The rearrangement uses TRBV28 and TRBJ1-1; 9 bases align to TRBD1. Germline V lookup: CDR1 MDHEN, CDR2 SYDVKM. Losses at the gene ends were 2 bases for V and 0 bases for J; bases not matched to a gene: 1. CDR3 length: 15 residues. DNA for the CDR3: TGTGCCAGCAGTTTAGGACAGGGGATGAACACTGAAGCTTTCTTT. It specifies CASSLGQGMNTEAFF.

This clone was detected a few times. The genes are TRBV6-6 and TRBJ1-1; D is perhaps TRBD1 (6 bases). The germline gives CDR1 MNHNY, CDR2 SVGAGI (reference sequence). V was trimmed by 5 bases and J by 1 base, leaving 11 bases between them. The CDR3 is 14 amino acids. In DNA, the CDR3 is TGTGCCAGCAGTGACGGACAGAGGAACACTGAAGCTTTCTTT. Translating it yields CASSDGQRNTEAFF.

The gene calls are TRBV11-3 and TRBJ2-1; weak D call: TRBD2 (6 bases). Trimming took 2 bases from V and 9 from J, leaving 11 bases between them. This CDR3 has 13 amino acids. CDR1 and CDR2 (germline): SGHNT, YENEEA. The DNA of the CDR3 is TGTGCCAGCAGCTTATCGGAGGGAAGTGAGCAGTTCTTC. This codes for CASSLSEGSEQFF.

With regard to this clone: One end of the junction fails to match germline, which may point to a read error. The gene calls are TRBV27 and TRBJ1-2; D perhaps matches TRBD1 (5 bases). CDR1 and CDR2 (germline): MNHEY, SMNVEV (reference sequence). CDR3 length: 15 amino acids. CDR3: CASSLSEAGLYGYPF. The DNA of the CDR3 is TGTGCCAGCAGTTTATCGGAGGCGGGGCTCTATGGCTACCCCTTC.

The V gene is TRBV19, the J gene TRBJ2-1, with D perhaps TRBD2 (5 bases). There are 14 residues in the CDR3. Germline V gene data show CDR1 as LNHDA and CDR2 as SQIVND (reference sequence). Trimming took off 10 bases at V and 9 bases at J, with 22 bases between the two ends. CDR3 bases: TGTGCCACCACCACTAGATCAGTTTCCGGTGAGCAGTTCTTC. Its protein is CATTTRSVSGEQFF.

The chain uses TRBV29-1 and TRBJ2-6; 7 bases map to TRBD1. Trimming removed 0 bases from V and 2 bases from J; junction bases left unmatched: 10. Germline-derived CDR1 and CDR2 are SQVTM and ANQGSEA. This CDR3 comprises 18 residues. The CDR3 DNA follows: TGCAGCGTTGAAGATCTAGGGGTAACAGGGGCTGGGGCCAACGTCCTGACTTTC. It translates to CSVEDLGVTGAGANVLTF.

This chain uses TRBV5-6 with TRBJ1-1, with 10 bases aligning to TRBD1. Unmatched junction bases numbered 8, after V lost 3 bases and J lost 6 bases. Germline assignment: CDR1 SGHDT and CDR2 YYEEEE. The CDR3 covers 15 residues. The CDR3: CASSSETGGVPEAFF. As DNA, the CDR3 is TGTGCCAGCAGCTCCGAGACAGGGGGCGTCCCTGAAGCTTTCTTT.

The chain links TRBV2 to TRBJ1-2, with 7 bases that match TRBD1. This CDR3 is 13 amino acids long. The germline V gene has CDR1 SNHLY and CDR2 FYNNEI. V lost 2 bases, J lost 4 bases, and 1 base stayed unmatched. In DNA form, the CDR3 reads TGTGCCAGCAGTGAATGGGACAGCTATGGCTACACCTTC. Protein sequence: CASSEWDSYGYTF.

The chain employs TRBV19 and TRBJ2-5; 8 nucleotides align to TRBD2. J lost 5 bases, V lost 1 base, and 3 bases had no gene match. CDR1 is LNHDA, CDR2 SQIVND, per germline (reference sequence). This CDR3 is built from 14 residues. CDR3 region: CASSIAGGPETQYF. The DNA of the CDR3 is TGTGCCAGTAGTATAGCGGGGGGGCCGGAGACCCAGTACTTC.

The chain combines TRBV28 with TRBJ2-7; 8 nucleotides line up with TRBD1. The CDR3 sequence is 15 residues long. Looked up from germline, CDR1 is MDHEN and CDR2 is SYDVKM. J lost 1 base, V lost 6 bases, and 8 bases had no gene match. CDR3 sequence: CASSPGTGDSYEQYF. In DNA, the CDR3 is TGTGCCAGCAGCCCCGGGACAGGAGATTCCTACGAGCAGTACTTC.

The rearrangement links TRBV2 to TRBJ2-5, with D possibly TRBD2 on 5 matching bases. V lost 3 bases, J lost 3 bases, and 14 bases lay in between. CDR1 is SNHLY and CDR2 is FYNNEI in the germline V gene. The CDR3 totals 15 residues. CDR3 in amino acids: CASSESLADEETQYF. CDR3 sequence (DNA): TGTGCCAGCAGTGAGTCGCTAGCCGATGAAGAGACCCAGTACTTC. Using reference TRBV2 and TRBJ2-5 for the parts outside the CDR3, the full variable domain is EPEVTQTPSHQVTQMGQEVILRCVPISNHLYFYWYRQILGQKVEFLVSFYNNEISEKSEIFDDQFSVERPDGSNFTLKIRSTKLEDSAMYFCASSESLADEETQYFGPGTRLLVL.

In this sample, this clone turned up once. This sequence joins TRBV7-8 and TRBJ1-2, with 9 nucleotides matching TRBD1. V was clipped by 3 bases and J by 3 bases; unmatched bases: 8. This CDR3 comprises 16 residues. Germline loops: CDR1 SGHVS, CDR2 FQNEAQ. CDR3 loop: CASSFAPDRGDYGYTF. DNA for the CDR3: TGTGCCAGCAGCTTCGCCCCCGACAGGGGGGACTATGGCTACACCTTC. Filled out from reference TRBV7-8 and TRBJ1-2, the complete variable domain reads GAGVSQSPRYKVAKRGQDVALRCDPISGHVSLFWYQQALGQGPEFLTYFQNEAQLDKSGLPSDRFFAERPEGSVSTLKIQRTQQEDSAVYLCASSFAPDRGDYGYTFGSGTRLTVV.

As to this clone: One end of the junction does not line up with germline, which may come from a read error. This chain uses TRBV7-7 with TRBJ2-7; tentative D call: TRBD1 (5 bases). The germline V gene has CDR1 SSHAT and CDR2 FNYEAQ (reference sequence). The CDR3 runs 15 residues. CDR3 nucleotide sequence: TGTGCTAGCAGTCTAGGGGCGTCGGAGTCCTACGAGCAGTACTTC. Translating it yields CASSLGASESYEQYF.

The chain links TRBV4-2 to TRBJ2-3; 15 positions agree with TRBD2. CDR3 length equals 21 residues. CDR1 and CDR2 from the germline V gene are LGHNA and YNFKEQ. With 0 bases clipped from V and 1 base from J, the junction kept 11 bases outside the gene matches. The chain's CDR3 is CASSQDIGGLAGGQRTDTQYF. Written as DNA, the CDR3 is TGTGCCAGCAGCCAAGATATTGGAGGACTAGCGGGGGGGCAGCGCACAGATACGCAGTATTTT.

The V call is TRBV28, the J call TRBJ1-2; possible D gene TRBD1, 5 bases. CDR1 and CDR2 (germline): MDHEN, SYDVKM. The CDR3 runs to 15 residues. The germline V and J ends were trimmed by 9 bases and 4 bases, with 21 bases remaining between them. The DNA for the CDR3 is TGTGCCAGTACTAACGGGGGTTCCTTGGGCTATGGCTACACCTTC. Translated: CASTNGGSLGYGYTF.

The chain recombines TRBV9 with TRBJ2-7, with 14 bases that match TRBD2. Unmatched junction bases numbered 8, after V lost 6 bases and J lost 6 bases. The CDR3 length is 15 residues. Per germline, CDR1 SGDLS and CDR2 YYNGEE. In nucleotides, the CDR3 is TGTGCCAGCACCGAAACCGGGACTAGCGGGAGCGAGCAGTACTTC. Amino acids: CASTETGTSGSEQYF.

The genes are TRBV27 and TRBJ1-2, with 7 bases that match TRBD1. CDR3 length: 13 amino acids. The ends lost 6 bases at V and 2 bases at J; junction bases unmatched: 3. The V gene's germline CDR1 is MNHEY and CDR2 SMNVEV (reference sequence). The CDR3 sequence is CASSQTGNYGYTF. The CDR3 nucleotides read TGTGCCAGCAGCCAGACAGGGAACTATGGCTACACCTTC.